This paragraph reports one T cell receptor (beta chain). Its target is not known. Samples were assayed with immunoSEQ v3.0 at survey level. Data came from immunoSEQ multiplex PCR; TCRdb stores just in-frame clones and leaves some out. Here the sample spans approximately 29,000 clones, more than 75% being singletons. These data originate in a study of long-term antiretroviral therapy in people with HIV. Study information: The earliest samples came from an era when ART typically awaited falling CD4 counts. Findings and caveats of the study: Documentation of ART adherence, viral resistance or therapy changes was absent. Whereas controls had wider CDR3 length ranges, HIV repertoires had narrower ones.

V dropped 10 bases and J dropped 1 base, with 8 bases sitting between them. This CDR3 spans 11 amino acids. Germline values: CDR1 MDHEN, CDR2 SYDVKM. Going into DNA extraction, samples held roughly 0.9-11 million cryopreserved PBMC. This receptor was identified in a woman between 18 and 29 years old with HIV. The chain has TRBV28 and TRBJ2-7; D gene uncertain. Sequencing was performed on unsorted PBMCs, taken 0.5 years after starting antiretroviral therapy. The DNA of the CDR3 is TGTGCCACCGATACATCCTACGAGCAGTACTTC. This encodes CATDTSYEQYF.